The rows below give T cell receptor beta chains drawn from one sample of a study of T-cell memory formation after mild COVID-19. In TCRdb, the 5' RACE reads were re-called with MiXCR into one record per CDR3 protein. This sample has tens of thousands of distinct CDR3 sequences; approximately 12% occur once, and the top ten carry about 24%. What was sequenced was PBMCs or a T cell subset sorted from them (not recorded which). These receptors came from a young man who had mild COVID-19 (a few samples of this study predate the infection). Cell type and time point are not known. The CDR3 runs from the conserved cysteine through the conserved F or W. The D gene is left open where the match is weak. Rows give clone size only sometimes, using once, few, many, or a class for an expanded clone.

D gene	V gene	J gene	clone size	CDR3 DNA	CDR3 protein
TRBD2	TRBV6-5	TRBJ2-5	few	TGTGCCAGCAGTTACTCTGGGCGGGGGGGCCCCCAGGAGACCCAGTACTTC	CASSYSGRGGPQETQYF
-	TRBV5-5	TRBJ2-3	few	TGTGCCAGCAGCCTTGACATTAACGGGGCAGATACGCAGTATTTT	CASSLDINGADTQYF
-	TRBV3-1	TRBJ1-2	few	TGTGCCAGCAGCCTACAGGGTAACTATGGCTACACCTTC	CASSLQGNYGYTF
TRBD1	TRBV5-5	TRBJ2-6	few	TGTGCCAGCACCCTGACCACAGGGGGGCAAAGCGTCCTGACTTTC	CASTLTTGGQSVLTF
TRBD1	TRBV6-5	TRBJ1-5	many	TGTGCCAGCAGTACGGGGACAGGGGGGAGGCAGCCCCAGCATTTT	CASSTGTGGRQPQHF
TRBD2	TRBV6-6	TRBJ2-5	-	TGTGCCAGCATATTAGCGGGGGGGAGAGAGACCCAGTACTTC	CASILAGGRETQYF
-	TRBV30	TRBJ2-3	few	TGTGCCTGGAGCGCAAAGGGCGCAGATACGCAGTATTTT	CAWSAKGADTQYF
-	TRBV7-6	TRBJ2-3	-	TGTGCCAGCAGCTTAGCGGGGGGCGACACAGATACGCAGTATTTT	CASSLAGGDTDTQYF
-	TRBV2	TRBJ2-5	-	TGTGCCAGCAGTGAAGCGACGGCAGGGGAGACCCAGTACTTC	CASSEATAGETQYF
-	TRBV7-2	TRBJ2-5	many	TGTGCCAGCAGCTTATTTTCAGAGACCCAGTACTTC	CASSLFSETQYF
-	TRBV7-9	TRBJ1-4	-	TGTGCCAGCAGCTTAGATGACAGAAAACTGTTTTTT	CASSLDDRKLFF
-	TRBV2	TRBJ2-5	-	TGTGCCAGAAACACCCAAGAGACCCAGTACTTC	CARNTQETQYF
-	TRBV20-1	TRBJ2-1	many	TGCAGTGCTAGAGAGGGGGGGCACTACAATGAGCAGTTCTTC	CSAREGGHYNEQFF
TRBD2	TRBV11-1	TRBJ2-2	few	TGTGCCAGCAGCTTACGCAAGACTAGCGGGATCACCGGGGAGCTGTTTTTT	CASSLRKTSGITGELFF
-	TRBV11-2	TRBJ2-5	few	TGTGCCAGCAGCTGGGCCAGCCGCCCAGAGACCCAGTACTTC	CASSWASRPETQYF
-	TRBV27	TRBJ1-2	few	TGTGCCAGCAGTTCCGGTGACAGCCTAAAGGGGGGCTACACCTTC	CASSSGDSLKGGYTF
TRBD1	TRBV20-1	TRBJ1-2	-	TGCAGTGCTAGAAACAGGGGATATGGCTACACCTTC	CSARNRGYGYTF
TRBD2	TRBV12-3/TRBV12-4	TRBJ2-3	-	TGTGCCAGCAATTTAGACCAAGCGGGAAGCACAGATACGCAGTATTTT	CASNLDQAGSTDTQYF
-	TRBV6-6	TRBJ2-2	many	TGTGCCAGCAGTTACAGGGCAGCGAACACCGGGGAGCTGTTTTTT	CASSYRAANTGELFF
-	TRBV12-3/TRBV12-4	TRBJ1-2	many	TGTGCCAGCAGTTTATTCGGTGCTGGCTACACCTTC	CASSLFGAGYTF
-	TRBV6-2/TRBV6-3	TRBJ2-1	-	TGTGCCAGCACCCTCAGCTCCTACAATGAGCAGTTCTTC	CASTLSSYNEQFF
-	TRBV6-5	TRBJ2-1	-	TGTGCCAGCAGTACCACGGGGTGGACCTACAATGAGCAGTTCTTC	CASSTTGWTYNEQFF
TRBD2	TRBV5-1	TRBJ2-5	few	TGCGCCAGCAGGTCCCTAGCGGGGGAAGAGACCCAGTACTTC	CASRSLAGEETQYF
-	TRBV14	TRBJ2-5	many	TGTGCCAGCAGCCCAAGGATGCGGGAGACCCAGTACTTC	CASSPRMRETQYF
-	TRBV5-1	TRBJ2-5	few	TGCGCCAGCATGGAAGTCGACAGCCAAGAGACCCAGTACTTC	CASMEVDSQETQYF
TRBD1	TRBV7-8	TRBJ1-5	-	TGTGCCAGCAGCCCCCGGACAGGGGTGGCGAGTCAGCCCCAGCATTTT	CASSPRTGVASQPQHF
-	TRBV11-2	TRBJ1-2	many	TGTGCCAGCAGCTTAGATCCCTTCTTAGGACGGCCTAACTATGGCTACACCTTC	CASSLDPFLGRPNYGYTF
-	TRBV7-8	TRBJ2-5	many	TGTGCCAGCAGCTTAGGGACAAACCAAGAGACCCAGTACTTC	CASSLGTNQETQYF
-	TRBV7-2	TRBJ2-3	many	TGTGCCAGCAGCTTACGTCCTTCCACAGATACGCAGTATTTT	CASSLRPSTDTQYF
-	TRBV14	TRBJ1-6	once	TGTGCCAGCAGCCAAGAGGGGTGGTACGGTTCACCCCTCCACTTT	CASSQEGWYGSPLHF
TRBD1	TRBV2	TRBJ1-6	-	TGTGCCAGCAGTGAAGGGACAGGGGATAATTCACCCCTCCACTTT	CASSEGTGDNSPLHF
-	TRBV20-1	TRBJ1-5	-	TGCAGTGCTAGGGAGGGGCACGTCAATCAGCCCCAGCATTTT	CSAREGHVNQPQHF
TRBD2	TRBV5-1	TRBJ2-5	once	TGCGCCAGCAGCTTGGGGCTAGCGGTAGAGACCCAGTACTTC	CASSLGLAVETQYF
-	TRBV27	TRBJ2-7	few	TGTGCCAGCAGTTTGTGGGCTAGCTCCTACGAGCAGTACTTC	CASSLWASSYEQYF
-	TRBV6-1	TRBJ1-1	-	TGTGCCAGCAGTGAATTGGGACCGAACACTGAAGCTTTCTTT	CASSELGPNTEAFF
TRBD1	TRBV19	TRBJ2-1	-	TGTGCCAGTCAACGGACAGGGGTCTCCTACAATGAGCAGTTCTTC	CASQRTGVSYNEQFF
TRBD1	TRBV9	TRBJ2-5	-	TGTGCCAGCAGCTCCGTCGGACAGGGGAGAGGAGAAGAGACCCAGTACTTC	CASSSVGQGRGEETQYF
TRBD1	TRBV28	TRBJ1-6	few	TGTGCCAGCAGCCTGAACAGGGGGCGAGGATCACCCCTCCACTTT	CASSLNRGRGSPLHF
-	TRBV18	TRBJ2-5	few	TGTGCCAGCTCACCACAGTTTTTCCGAGAGACCCAGTACTTC	CASSPQFFRETQYF